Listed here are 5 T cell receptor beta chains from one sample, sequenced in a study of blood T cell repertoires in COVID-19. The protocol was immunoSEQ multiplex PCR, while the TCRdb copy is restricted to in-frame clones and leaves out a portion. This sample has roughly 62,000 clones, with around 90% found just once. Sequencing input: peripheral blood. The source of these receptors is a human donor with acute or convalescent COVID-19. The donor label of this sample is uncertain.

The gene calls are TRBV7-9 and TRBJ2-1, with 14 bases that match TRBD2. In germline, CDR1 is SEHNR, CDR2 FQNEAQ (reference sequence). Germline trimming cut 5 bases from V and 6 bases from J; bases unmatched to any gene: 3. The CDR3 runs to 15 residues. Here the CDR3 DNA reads TGTGCCAGCAGCAGGACTAGCGGGAGGAGCAATGAGCAGTTCTTC. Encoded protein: CASSRTSGRSNEQFF.

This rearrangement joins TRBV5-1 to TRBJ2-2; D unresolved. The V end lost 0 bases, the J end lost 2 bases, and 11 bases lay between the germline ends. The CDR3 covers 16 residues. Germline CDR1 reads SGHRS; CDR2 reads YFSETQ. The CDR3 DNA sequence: TGCGCCAGCAGCTTGGCAGTTGCAGTTAACACCGGGGAGCTGTTTTTT. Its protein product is CASSLAVAVNTGELFF.

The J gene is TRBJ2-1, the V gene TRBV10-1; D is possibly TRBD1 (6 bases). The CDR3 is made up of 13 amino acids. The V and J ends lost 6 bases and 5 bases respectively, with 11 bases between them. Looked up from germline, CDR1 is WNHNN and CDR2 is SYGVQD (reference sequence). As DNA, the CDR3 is TGCGCCAGCAGACAGGGTAACGACAATGAGCAGTTCTTC. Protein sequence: CASRQGNDNEQFF.

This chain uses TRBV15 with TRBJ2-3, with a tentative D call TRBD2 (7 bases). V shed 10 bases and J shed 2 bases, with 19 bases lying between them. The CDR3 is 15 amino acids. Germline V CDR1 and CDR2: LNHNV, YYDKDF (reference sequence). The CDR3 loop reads CAIRLAGAPTDTQYF. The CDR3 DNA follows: TGTGCCATCCGCCTTGCGGGGGCCCCCACAGATACGCAGTATTTT.

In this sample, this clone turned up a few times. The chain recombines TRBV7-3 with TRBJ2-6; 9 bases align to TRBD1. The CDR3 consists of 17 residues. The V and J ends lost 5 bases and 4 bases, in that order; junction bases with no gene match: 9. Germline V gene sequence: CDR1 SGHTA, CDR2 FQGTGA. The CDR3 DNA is TGTGCCAGCAGCCCGAGACAGGGGGTGAGCGGGGCCAACGTCCTGACTTTC. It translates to CASSPRQGVSGANVLTF.